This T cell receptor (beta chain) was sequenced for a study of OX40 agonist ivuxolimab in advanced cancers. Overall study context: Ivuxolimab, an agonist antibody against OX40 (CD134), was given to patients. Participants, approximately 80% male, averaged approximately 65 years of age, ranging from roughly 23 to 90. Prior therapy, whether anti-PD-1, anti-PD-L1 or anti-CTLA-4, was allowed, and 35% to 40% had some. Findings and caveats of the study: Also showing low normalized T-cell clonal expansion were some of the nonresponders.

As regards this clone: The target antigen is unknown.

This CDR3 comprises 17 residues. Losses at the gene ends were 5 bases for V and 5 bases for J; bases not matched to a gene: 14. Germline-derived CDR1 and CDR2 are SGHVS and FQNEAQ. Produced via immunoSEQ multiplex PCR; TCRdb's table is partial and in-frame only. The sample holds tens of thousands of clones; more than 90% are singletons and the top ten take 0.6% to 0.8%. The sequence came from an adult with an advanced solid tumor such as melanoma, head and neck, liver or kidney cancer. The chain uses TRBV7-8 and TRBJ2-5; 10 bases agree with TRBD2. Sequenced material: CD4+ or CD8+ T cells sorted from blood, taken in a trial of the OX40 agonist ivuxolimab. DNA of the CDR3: TGTGCCAGCAGCCCCTGGCTAGCGGGGGCCCCTCAGGAGACCCAGTACTTC. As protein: CASSPWLAGAPQETQYF.